This TCR delta chain is from a study of Vδ1+ human thymocytes. With regard to this clone: As yet, its antigen is unknown.

Extracted RNA was reverse transcribed into cDNA. Pooled V-gene forward primers with one constant-region reverse primer generated the CDR3 amplicons by multiplex PCR. TCRdb re-called the multiplex PCR reads with CATT. The sample has about 27,000 delta-chain clones, 25% to 30% seen once; the top ten hold around 1.6%. Overall study findings and caveats: Despite high sort purity, roughly 20% of thymic T cell receptor delta sequences were Vdelta2. Unexpected Vdelta2 sequences could cause misinterpretation of bulk repertoire data. Highly polyclonal TRG and TRD repertoires with Gaussian CDR3 length distributions appeared in thymus.

Thymocytes were sorted as CD3+ TCRVdelta1+ TCRVdelta2- after alphabeta T cell depletion. Vdelta1+ thymocyte sorts reached between about 97% and 99.6% purity. The CDR3 loop spans 17 amino acids. Trimming took 2 bases from V and 3 from J, leaving 19 bases between them. Germline V lookup: CDR1 TSWWSYY, CDR2 QGS. V usage is TRDV1 and J usage is TRDJ1, with D tentatively TRDD2 (6 bases). Sequencing was done on a sample of Vdelta1+ gamma-delta thymocytes from the thymus. As to subset: FACS-sorted CD3+ TCRalphabeta- TCRVdelta1+ TCRVdelta2- thymocytes. The clonotype originates from a boy younger than two who had congenital heart surgery. CDR3 DNA sequence: TGTGCTCTTGGGGAATTCCTTCCCGGACTGCAGGCCGATAAACTCATCTTT. Encoded protein: CALGEFLPGLQADKLIF.